The table lists the clone carrying this T cell receptor beta chain with a few counts. Its antigen is undetermined. After constant-region reverse-primer amplification, full-length variable regions underwent semi-nested PCR with Nested Universal Primer A. Using its own MiXCR run on the 5' RACE reads, TCRdb lists one record per CDR3 protein. The data hold 45,000 to 70,000 distinct CDR3 sequences, with more than 25% observed a single time. General study results and limits: Tumor Treg TCRs overlapped most with tumor naive CD4+ cells.

Trimming pared 0 bases from V and 2 bases from J, leaving 11 bases between. Germline V gene sequence: CDR1 SGHRS, CDR2 YFSETQ. The CDR3 is 15 amino acids. The specimen was tumor-infiltrating memory CD4+ T cells sorted from the breast tumor. The subset is: memory CD4+ T cells, CD4+CD45RO+CD25-. This clonotype was sampled from a female donor with breast cancer. The genes are TRBV5-1 and TRBJ2-5, with unresolved D. CDR3: CASSLGSAVQETQYF. The CDR3 bases are TGCGCCAGCAGCTTGGGTTCGGCGGTACAAGAGACCCAGTACTTC.